The rows below give T cell receptor beta chains drawn from one sample of a study of blood T cells in healthy people across ages. MiXCR was run by TCRdb on the 5' RACE reads, yielding one entry per CDR3 protein. Here the sample spans approximately 800,000 distinct CDR3 sequences, roughly 25% being singletons. This same sample was also taken into another study, of T cells of mothers and their children.

The sample consisted of blood. These receptor sequences come from a boy between 10 and 17 years old in good health. CDR3s include the opening cysteine and the closing phenylalanine or tryptophan. Rows may omit the clone size; those that give it use once, few, many or a size class.

size,V,CDR3
NA,TRBV14,CASRELTWNSPLHF
NA,TRBV6-6,CASLRDTSYEQYF
NA,TRBV4-1,CASSQGGVFNIQYF
NA,TRBV30,CAWSRQAVNYGYTF
NA,TRBV7-9,CASSPRQGRYEQYF
NA,TRBV28,CASSLRSGRASTGELFF
many,TRBV6-4,CASSASGGAADTQYF
NA,TRBV5-1,CASSRTGGREKLFF
many,TRBV12-3/TRBV12-4,CASSFTGTNEKLFF
few,TRBV5-1,CASSTSGGVLETQYF
few,TRBV3-1,CASSQDSAGRAANEQFF
NA,TRBV5-1,CASSFGTSLTDTQYF
few,TRBV11-2,CASSKIGGNNIQYF
NA,TRBV5-1,CASSLSGQSLTGANVLTF
NA,TRBV4-2,CASSQEASGGGNEQFF
NA,TRBV4-2,CASSEGGWNNEQFF
few,TRBV5-1,CASSLDRTGALRDEQYF
few,TRBV19,CAREAGEKLFF
few,TRBV11-1,CASSSDSYQETQYF
few,TRBV5-1,CASSPGRGNGYTF
NA,TRBV7-2,CASSPGLAGGPGETQYF
few,TRBV3-1,CASSQGGSGGFTDTQYF
NA,TRBV12-3/TRBV12-4,CASSYRDFLYNEQFF
few,TRBV29-1,CSVEERDTQYF
NA,TRBV20-1,CSAQGDSYTF
once,TRBV3-1,CASSPDGMPKNIQYF
NA,TRBV12-5,CASGPMGSTQYF
NA,TRBV7-8,CASSFHSLGRGSSGANVLTF
NA,TRBV5-1,CASSLQGGAEKLFF
few,TRBV28,CASSTFPGPYEQYF
NA,TRBV3-1,CASSQGGETKLFF
few,TRBV18,CASSPLPLNTEAFF
few,TRBV5-1,CASSLGAGLGDEQFF
NA,TRBV11-2,CASSPPHRGWETQYF
NA,TRBV28,CASSLRGANQPQHF
many,TRBV10-3,CAIRSTDTQYF
NA,TRBV3-1,CASSQEVGETQYF
few,TRBV7-2,CASSLDVGSTEAFF
NA,TRBV9,CASSVGVAGEYQETQYF
NA,TRBV10-3,CAIGGAGESAGYTF
NA,TRBV6-2/TRBV6-3,CASSYSVRGETQYF
few,TRBV28,CASSITGSDTQYF
NA,TRBV5-1,CASSSNTGTGGLNEQFF